What follows are 5 T cell receptor beta chains derived from one specimen sequenced in a study of blood T cells in healthy people across ages. A second PCR, run for about 7 to 11 cycles, used a sample-barcoded 5' primer plus a J-beta primer mix. TCRdb itself ran the 5' RACE reads through MiXCR, one entry per CDR3 protein. The sample lists roughly 800,000 distinct CDR3 sequences, 20% to 30% occurring once. These data were also reused for a study on T cells of mothers and their children.

The sequenced sample consisted of blood. These receptors were taken from a boy aged 5-17 years in good health.

The chain is built from TRBV9 and TRBJ1-4; D ambiguous. The germline V gene has CDR1 SGDLS and CDR2 YYNGEE. The CDR3 consists of 14 residues. V was trimmed by 2 bases and J by 0 bases, leaving 5 bases between them. CDR3: CASSVEATNEKLFF. The CDR3 DNA reads as TGTGCCAGCAGCGTTGAGGCAACTAATGAAAAACTGTTTTTT.

This clonotype has a handful of counts. The J gene is TRBJ2-7, the V gene TRBV20-1; 8 bases line up with TRBD1. V lost 6 bases and J lost 2; bases outside the gene matches: 12. In germline, CDR1 is DFQATT, CDR2 SNEGSKA (reference sequence). CDR3 length: 15 amino acids. CDR3 protein: CSAYTGGGITYEQYF. The DNA of the CDR3 is TGCAGTGCCTACACAGGGGGAGGAATTACCTACGAGCAGTACTTC.

This chain connects TRBV11-2 to TRBJ2-1; TRBD2 matches at 12 bases. Germline lookup yields CDR1 SGHAT and CDR2 FQNNGV. Germline trimming cut 5 bases from V and 7 bases from J; bases unmatched to any gene: 12. CDR3 size: 17 residues. The CDR3 nucleotides read TGTGCCAGCAGCGCTCGCTCGGGACTAGCGGGCGGTAATGAGCAGTTCTTC. Protein product: CASSARSGLAGGNEQFF.

The sample holds a few counts of this clonotype. The chain's CDR3 is CASSWTGAAYEQYF. In DNA form, the CDR3 reads TGTGCCAGCAGTTGGACAGGGGCTGCCTACGAGCAGTACTTC. The rearrangement links TRBV6-5 to TRBJ2-7; 9 nucleotides line up with TRBD1. V trimming: 4 bases; J trimming: 2 bases; junction bases outside the gene matches: 3. This CDR3 contains 14 residues. Germline V gene lookup returns CDR1 MNHEY and CDR2 SVGAGI.

This clonotype has just a few counts. The chain has TRBV6-5 and TRBJ2-3, with 7 bases identical to TRBD2. Per germline, CDR1 MNHEY and CDR2 SVGAGI. The junction had 12 bases not matched to a gene; V was cut back by 6 bases and J by 0 bases. The CDR3 covers 17 residues. The CDR3 region is CASSPGGGGLSTDTQYF. For the CDR3, the DNA is TGTGCCAGCAGCCCGGGCGGGGGAGGGTTAAGCACAGATACGCAGTATTTT.